This TCR beta chain was identified during a study of blood T cell repertoires in COVID-19. This clone is a singleton in its sample. Data came from immunoSEQ multiplex PCR; TCRdb stores just in-frame clones and leaves some out. The table includes 150,000 to 200,000 clones, 80% to 85% detected once. Categorization into cohorts depended on clinical history that participants reported. The ends lost 5 bases at V and 2 bases at J; junction bases unmatched: 2. The CDR3 extends over 13 amino acids. The origin of this receptor is a man in his 70s who had been exposed to COVID-19. J is TRBJ1-2 and V is TRBV12-3 or TRBV12-4, with 7 bases lining up with TRBD1. The specimen sequenced was PBMCs or T cells enriched from blood (not recorded which). The CDR3 sequence is CASSRGQNYGYTF. In DNA form, the CDR3 reads TGTGCCAGCAGTCGGGGACAGAACTATGGCTACACCTTC.